A selection of T cell receptor beta chains follows, all from one sample in a study of T cell repertoires in cytomegalovirus infection. Their antigen targets remain unknown. TCRdb re-derived calls from the reads in MiXCR, one entry per CDR3 protein. Seen here are roughly 860,000 distinct CDR3 sequences, 32% observed once, and the top ten hold around 12%. Here the sequenced sample was cultured CD8+ T cells from PBMCs, taken from culture after CMV antigen stimulation. The receptor source for this set is a human donor in good health (CMV status not recorded). Some clones in this sample may be carry-over from other donors' samples. Each CDR3 is given with its conserved first and last residue. D genes are given only for firm matches. Some rows have no size entry. The others give once, few or many, or a class for an expanded clone.

J,size,V,D,CDR3,DNA
TRBJ1-3,NA,TRBV2,TRBD1,CATKTGGESGNTIYF,TGTGCCACCAAGACAGGGGGGGAGTCTGGAAACACCATATATTTT
TRBJ2-5,NA,TRBV11-2,NA,CASSFRTTEETQYF,TGTGCCAGCAGCTTTAGGACTACCGAAGAGACCCAGTACTTC
TRBJ2-5,NA,TRBV12-3/TRBV12-4,NA,CASSLGGNQATQYF,TGTGCCAGCAGTTTAGGGGGCAACCAAGCGACCCAGTACTTC
TRBJ2-7,NA,TRBV5-5,NA,CASSPAWSGEQYF,TGTGCCAGCAGCCCTGCTTGGTCTGGGGAGCAGTACTTC
TRBJ1-1,many,TRBV28,NA,CASSLPEGTDTEAFF,TGTGCCAGCAGTTTACCGGAAGGAACGGACACTGAAGCTTTCTTT
TRBJ2-1,many,TRBV6-2/TRBV6-3,NA,CASSYAAAFDEQFF,TGTGCCAGCAGTTACGCGGCTGCCTTTGATGAGCAGTTCTTC
TRBJ2-1,many,TRBV6-5,NA,CASERDNEQFF,TGTGCCAGCGAACGAGACAATGAGCAGTTCTTC
TRBJ1-5,many,TRBV7-2,TRBD1,CASSLEDRDNQPQHF,TGTGCCAGCAGCTTAGAGGACAGGGACAATCAGCCCCAGCATTTT
TRBJ1-3,NA,TRBV28,NA,CVSSPEIASGNTIYF,TGTGTCAGCAGTCCAGAGATTGCATCCGGAAACACCATATATTTT
TRBJ1-6,few,TRBV4-1,NA,CASSQQRRQNSPLHF,TGCGCCAGCAGCCAACAACGGCGACAGAATTCACCCCTCCACTTT
TRBJ1-1,few,TRBV7-8,NA,CASSLLDTAYGEAFF,TGTGCCAGCAGCTTGTTAGACACGGCCTACGGTGAAGCTTTCTTT
TRBJ2-1,NA,TRBV7-6,NA,CASSPTPLPSNEQFF,TGTGCCAGCAGCCCCACTCCACTACCCTCCAATGAGCAGTTCTTC
TRBJ2-5,once,TRBV15,NA,CATSRAGEYQETQYF,TGTGCCACCAGCAGAGCTGGGGAGTACCAAGAGACCCAGTACTTC
TRBJ2-3,NA,TRBV4-2,NA,CASSQDWVTDTQYF,TGTGCCAGCAGCCAAGATTGGGTCACAGATACGCAGTATTTT
TRBJ1-2,NA,TRBV7-9,TRBD1,CAGKGGDGYTF,TGTGCCGGCAAAGGGGGCGACGGCTACACCTTC
TRBJ2-1,many,TRBV7-6,NA,CASSPKPPYGRESVRGTNEQFF,TGTGCCAGCAGCCCAAAACCCCCATATGGCAGGGAAAGTGTAAGGGGAACCAATGAGCAGTTCTTC
TRBJ2-2,few,TRBV6-2/TRBV6-3,TRBD2,CASSYSPGLATSYTGELFF,TGTGCCAGCAGTTATTCTCCGGGACTAGCGACGAGTTACACCGGGGAGCTGTTTTTT
TRBJ2-2,NA,TRBV6-5,TRBD2,CASSYSSGGASNTGELFF,TGTGCCAGCAGTTACTCTAGCGGGGGGGCCTCGAACACCGGGGAGCTGTTTTTT
TRBJ2-6,few,TRBV7-6,NA,CASSPMWGSSGANVLTF,TGTGCCAGCAGCCCGATGTGGGGGAGCTCTGGGGCCAACGTCCTGACTTTC
TRBJ2-3,NA,TRBV4-3,TRBD2,CASSQDPGGAADTQYF,TGCGCCAGCAGCCAAGATCCCGGGGGGGCTGCAGATACGCAGTATTTT
TRBJ2-1,few,TRBV6-1,TRBD2,CASSDMGTGLAGEINEQFF,TGTGCCAGCAGTGACATGGGAACAGGTCTAGCGGGGGAAATCAATGAGCAGTTCTTC
TRBJ2-5,many,TRBV7-6,TRBD1,CASSYAGGAETQYF,TGTGCCAGCAGCTACGCAGGGGGCGCAGAGACCCAGTACTTC
TRBJ1-2,many,TRBV7-2,NA,CASSLETGTDGYTF,TGTGCCAGCAGCTTAGAGACGGGAACGGATGGCTACACCTTC
TRBJ2-6,NA,TRBV7-6,NA,CASSSGRWGDSGANVLTF,TGTGCCAGCAGCTCCGGACGTTGGGGGGACTCTGGGGCCAACGTCCTGACTTTC
TRBJ1-1,many,TRBV19,NA,CASSIDPGTTIRTEAFF,TGTGCCAGTAGTATAGACCCTGGGACGACGATAAGAACTGAAGCTTTCTTT
TRBJ2-5,NA,TRBV7-7,TRBD1,CASSDRTGPQETQYF,TGTGCTAGCAGCGATAGGACAGGACCCCAAGAGACCCAGTACTTC
TRBJ2-7,NA,TRBV12-3/TRBV12-4,NA,CAGSLGQESSYEQYF,TGTGCCGGCAGTCTCGGGCAGGAGAGCTCCTACGAGCAGTACTTC
TRBJ1-5,once,TRBV5-1,NA,CVSSPEGLKGQPQHF,TGCGTCAGCAGCCCCGAGGGCCTTAAGGGGCAGCCCCAGCATTTT
TRBJ2-3,NA,TRBV27,NA,CASSLADSYTDTQYF,TGTGCCAGCAGTTTAGCAGACAGCTACACAGATACGCAGTATTTT
TRBJ2-2,NA,TRBV7-9,NA,CATATWGLVAGELFF,TGTGCCACCGCCACGTGGGGCCTTGTGGCCGGGGAGCTGTTTTTT
TRBJ2-2,NA,TRBV24-1,TRBD2,CATRVLAGASSFTGELFF,TGTGCCACCAGAGTACTAGCGGGGGCCTCCTCTTTCACCGGGGAGCTGTTTTTT
TRBJ1-1,few,TRBV4-1,TRBD1,CASSHRDRFPNTEAFF,TGCGCCAGCAGCCACCGGGACAGATTTCCTAACACTGAAGCTTTCTTT
TRBJ2-1,few,TRBV27,NA,CASSPVGGRAYNEQFF,TGTGCCAGCAGTCCCGTGGGGGGGCGCGCCTACAATGAGCAGTTCTTC
TRBJ2-5,NA,TRBV20-1,TRBD2,CSARVSSGETYQETQYF,TGCAGTGCTAGAGTTTCTAGCGGCGAGACCTACCAAGAGACCCAGTACTTC
TRBJ1-1,NA,TRBV27,NA,CASSLFGIGGTEAFF,TGTGCCAGCAGTTTATTCGGAATTGGGGGCACTGAAGCTTTCTTT
TRBJ1-5,few,TRBV6-2/TRBV6-3,NA,CASSYYRQSNQPQHF,TGTGCCAGCAGTTACTATCGGCAGAGCAATCAGCCCCAGCATTTT
TRBJ2-7,NA,TRBV6-1,NA,CASSDDLSSYEQYF,TGTGCCAGCAGTGATGACCTCAGCTCCTACGAGCAGTACTTC
TRBJ1-1,NA,TRBV6-2/TRBV6-3,NA,CASSPVRGTEAFF,TGTGCCAGCAGCCCCGTCCGCGGCACTGAAGCTTTCTTT
TRBJ1-1,NA,TRBV4-1,NA,CASSHTLDLEAFF,TGCGCCAGCAGCCATACTCTGGACCTTGAAGCTTTCTTT
TRBJ2-3,NA,TRBV6-2/TRBV6-3,TRBD2,CASSSPGLAHTDTQYF,TGTGCCAGCAGTTCTCCGGGACTAGCTCACACAGATACGCAGTATTTT
TRBJ2-1,many,TRBV7-8,TRBD1,CASSFGTANNEQFF,TGTGCCAGCAGCTTCGGGACAGCGAACAATGAGCAGTTCTTC
TRBJ1-4,NA,TRBV4-1,NA,CASSQRWTNEKLFF,TGCGCCAGCAGCCAAAGATGGACTAATGAAAAACTGTTTTTT
TRBJ2-2,NA,TRBV12-3/TRBV12-4,NA,CASTSPDRMNTGELFF,TGTGCCAGCACCTCCCCGGACCGCATGAACACCGGGGAGCTGTTTTTT
TRBJ2-1,NA,TRBV5-1,TRBD2,CASSFQRGGGEQFF,TGCGCCAGCAGCTTCCAGCGGGGGGGGGGTGAGCAGTTCTTC
TRBJ2-1,NA,TRBV5-1,NA,CASSLRRGASYNEQFF,TGCGCCAGCAGCTTGAGGAGGGGGGCTTCATACAATGAGCAGTTCTTC
TRBJ2-2,NA,TRBV7-7,TRBD1,CASSGTGSRELFF,TGTGCTAGCAGCGGGACAGGGAGTAGGGAGCTGTTTTTT